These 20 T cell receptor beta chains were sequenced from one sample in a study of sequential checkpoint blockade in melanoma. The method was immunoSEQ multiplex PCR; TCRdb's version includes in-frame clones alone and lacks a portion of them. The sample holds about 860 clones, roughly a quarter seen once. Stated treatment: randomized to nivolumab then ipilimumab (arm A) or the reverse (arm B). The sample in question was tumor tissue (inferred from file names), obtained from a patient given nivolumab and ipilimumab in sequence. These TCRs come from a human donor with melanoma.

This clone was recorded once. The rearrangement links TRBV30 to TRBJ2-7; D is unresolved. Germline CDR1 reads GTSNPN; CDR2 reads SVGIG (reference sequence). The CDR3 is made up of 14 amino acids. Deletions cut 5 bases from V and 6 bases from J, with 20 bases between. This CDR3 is CAWSVPLGWAEQYF. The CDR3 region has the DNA TGTGCCTGGTCCGTCCCGCTCGGATGGGCCGAGCAGTACTTC.

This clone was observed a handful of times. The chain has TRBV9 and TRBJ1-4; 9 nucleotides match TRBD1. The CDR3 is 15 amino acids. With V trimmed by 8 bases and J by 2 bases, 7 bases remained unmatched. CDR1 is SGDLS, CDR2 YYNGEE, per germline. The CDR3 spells CASSTGGSTNEKLFF. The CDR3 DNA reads TGTGCCAGTTCCACAGGGGGCTCTACTAATGAAAAACTGTTTTTT.

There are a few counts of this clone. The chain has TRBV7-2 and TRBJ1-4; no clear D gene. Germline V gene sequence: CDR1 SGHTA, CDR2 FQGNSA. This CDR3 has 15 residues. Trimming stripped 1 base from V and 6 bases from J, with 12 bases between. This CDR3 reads CASSLVHGPDEKLFF. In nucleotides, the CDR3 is TGTGCCAGCAGCTTAGTCCACGGACCAGATGAAAAACTGTTTTTT.

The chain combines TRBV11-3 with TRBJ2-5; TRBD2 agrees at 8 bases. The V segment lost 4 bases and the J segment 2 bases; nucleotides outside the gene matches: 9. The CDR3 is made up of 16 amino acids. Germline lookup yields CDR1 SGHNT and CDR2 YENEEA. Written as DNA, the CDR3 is TGTGCCAGCAGCTCCTTACGGGGGGGACAACAAGAGACCCAGTACTTC. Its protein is CASSSLRGGQQETQYF.

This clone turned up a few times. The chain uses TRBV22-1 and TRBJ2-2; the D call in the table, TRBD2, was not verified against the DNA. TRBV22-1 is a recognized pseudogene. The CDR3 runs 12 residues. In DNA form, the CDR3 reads TGTGCCAGCAGTTTACTAACCGGGGAGCTGTTTTTT. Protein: CASSLLTGELFF.

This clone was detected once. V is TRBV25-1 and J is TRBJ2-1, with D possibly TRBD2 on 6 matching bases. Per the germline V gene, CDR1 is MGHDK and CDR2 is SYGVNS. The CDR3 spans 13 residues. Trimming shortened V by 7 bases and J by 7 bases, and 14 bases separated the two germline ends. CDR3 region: CASKSSRGNEQFF. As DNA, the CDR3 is TGTGCCAGCAAAAGCTCCCGGGGGAATGAGCAGTTCTTC.

The CDR3 loop reads CAISEPTGTSGGAGTDTQYF. CDR3 nucleotide sequence: TGTGCCATCAGTGAGCCAACCGGGACTAGCGGGGGGGCCGGCACAGATACGCAGTATTTT. The chain is built from TRBV10-3 and TRBJ2-3; TRBD2 matches 16 bases. Germline assignment: CDR1 ENHRY and CDR2 SYGVKD. This CDR3 contains 20 residues. The junction had 9 bases not matched to a gene; V was cut back by 2 bases and J by 1 base.

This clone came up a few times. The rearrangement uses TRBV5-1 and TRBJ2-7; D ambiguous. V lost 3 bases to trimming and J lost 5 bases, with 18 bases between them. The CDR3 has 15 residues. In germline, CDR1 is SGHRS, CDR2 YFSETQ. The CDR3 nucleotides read TGCGCCAGCAGCTCGCTATCCGGACCCGAGAACGAGCAGTACTTC. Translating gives CASSSLSGPENEQYF.

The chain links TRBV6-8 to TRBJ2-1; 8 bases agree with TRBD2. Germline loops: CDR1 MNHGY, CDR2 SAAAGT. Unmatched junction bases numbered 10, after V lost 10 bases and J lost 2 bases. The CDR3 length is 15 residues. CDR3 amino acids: CATHRLAGPYNEQFF. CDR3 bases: TGTGCCACCCACCGGCTAGCGGGCCCCTACAATGAGCAGTTCTTC.

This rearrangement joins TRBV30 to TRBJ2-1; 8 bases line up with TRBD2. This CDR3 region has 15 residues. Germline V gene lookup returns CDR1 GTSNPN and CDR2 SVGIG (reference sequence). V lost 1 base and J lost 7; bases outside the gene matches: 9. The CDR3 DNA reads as TGTGCCTGGAGTGCCGGACTAGCAGTGGGGAATGAGCAGTTCTTC. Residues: CAWSAGLAVGNEQFF.

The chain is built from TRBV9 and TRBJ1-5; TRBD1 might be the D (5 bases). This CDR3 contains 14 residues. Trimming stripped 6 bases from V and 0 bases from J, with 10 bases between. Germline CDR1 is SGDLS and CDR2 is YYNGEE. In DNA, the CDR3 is TGTGCCAGCACTCGCCAGGGTAGCAATCAGCCCCAGCATTTT. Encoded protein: CASTRQGSNQPQHF.

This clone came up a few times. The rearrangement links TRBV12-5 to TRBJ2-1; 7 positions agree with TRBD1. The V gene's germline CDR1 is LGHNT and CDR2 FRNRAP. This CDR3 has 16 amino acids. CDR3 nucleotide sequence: TGTGCCAGCACTAAAAGGGGGCCAGGCACCTACAATGAGCAGTTCTTC. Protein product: CASTKRGPGTYNEQFF.

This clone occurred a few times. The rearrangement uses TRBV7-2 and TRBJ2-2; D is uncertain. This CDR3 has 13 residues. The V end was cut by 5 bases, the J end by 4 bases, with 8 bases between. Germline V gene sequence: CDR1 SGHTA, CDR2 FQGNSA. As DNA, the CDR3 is TGTGCCAGCAGCCCTCGGGTCACCGGGGAGCTGTTTTTT. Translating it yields CASSPRVTGELFF.

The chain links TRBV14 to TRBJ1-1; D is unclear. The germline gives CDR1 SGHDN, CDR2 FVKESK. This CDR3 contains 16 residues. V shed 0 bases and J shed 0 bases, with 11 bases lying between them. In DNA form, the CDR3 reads TGTGCCAGCAGCCAAGATTTCGGCAACATGAACACTGAAGCTTTCTTT. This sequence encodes CASSQDFGNMNTEAFF.

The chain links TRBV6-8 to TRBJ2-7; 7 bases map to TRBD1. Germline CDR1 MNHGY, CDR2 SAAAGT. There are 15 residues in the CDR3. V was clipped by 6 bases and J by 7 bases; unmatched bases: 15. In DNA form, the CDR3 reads TGTGCCAGCAGATTCCCGGGACAGAACTTTCAGGAGCAGTACTTC. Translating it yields CASRFPGQNFQEQYF.

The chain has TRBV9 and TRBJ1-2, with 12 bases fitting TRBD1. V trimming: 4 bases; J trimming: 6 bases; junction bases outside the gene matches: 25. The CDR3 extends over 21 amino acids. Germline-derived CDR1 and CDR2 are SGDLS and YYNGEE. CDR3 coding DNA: TGTGCCAGCAGCCGCTTCGGGACAGGGGGCTGGATGGGATCCCTCTTTAATGGCTACACCTTC. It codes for CASSRFGTGGWMGSLFNGYTF. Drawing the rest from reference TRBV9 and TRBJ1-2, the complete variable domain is DSGVTQTPKHLITATGQRVTLRCSPRSGDLSVYWYQQSLDQGLQFLIQYYNGEERAKGNILERFSAQQFPDLHSELNLSSLELGDSALYFCASSRFGTGGWMGSLFNGYTFGSGTRLTVV.

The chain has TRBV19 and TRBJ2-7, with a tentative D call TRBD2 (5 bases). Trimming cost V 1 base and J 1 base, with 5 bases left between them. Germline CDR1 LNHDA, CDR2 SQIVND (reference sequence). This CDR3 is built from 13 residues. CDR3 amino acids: CASSIGESYEQYF. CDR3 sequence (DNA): TGTGCCAGTAGTATAGGGGAGTCCTACGAGCAGTACTTC.

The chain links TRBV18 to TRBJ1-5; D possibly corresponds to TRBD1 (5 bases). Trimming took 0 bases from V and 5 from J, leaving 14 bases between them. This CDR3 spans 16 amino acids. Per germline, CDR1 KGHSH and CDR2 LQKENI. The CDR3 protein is CASSPPGHNPDQPQHF. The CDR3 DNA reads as TGTGCCAGCTCACCACCGGGGCACAATCCAGATCAGCCCCAGCATTTT. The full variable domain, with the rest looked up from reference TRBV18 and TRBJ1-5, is NAGVMQNPRHLVRRRGQEARLRCSPMKGHSHVYWYRQLPEEGLKFMVYLQKENIIDESGMPKERFSAEFPKEGPSILRIQQVVRGDSAAYFCASSPPGHNPDQPQHFGDGTRLSIL.

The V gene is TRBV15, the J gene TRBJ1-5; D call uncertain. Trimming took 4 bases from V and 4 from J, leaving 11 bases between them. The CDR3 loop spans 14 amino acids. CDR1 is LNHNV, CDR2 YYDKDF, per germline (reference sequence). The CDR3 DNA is TGTGCCACCAGCAAGGAGCAGCCTAATCAGCCCCAGCATTTT. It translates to CATSKEQPNQPQHF.

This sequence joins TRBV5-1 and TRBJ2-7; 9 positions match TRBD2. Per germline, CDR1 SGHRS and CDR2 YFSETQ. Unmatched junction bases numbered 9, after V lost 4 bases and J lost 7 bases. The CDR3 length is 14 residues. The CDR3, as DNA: TGCGCCAGCAGCGAGACTAGCGGTTCCTGGGAGCAGTACTTC. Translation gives CASSETSGSWEQYF.